This TCR beta chain was sequenced for a study of tumor and adjacent non-tumor tissue in lung cancer. The template was RNA from unsorted bulk tissue. More than 3 cm separated this lung sample from the edge of the tumor. Three rounds of nested PCR, following a modified ARM-PCR protocol, produced the TCRbeta library. TCRdb independently ran MiXCR on the multiplex PCR reads; one entry per CDR3 protein. The table lists tens of thousands of distinct CDR3 sequences, nearly 70% of them singletons. Study findings and constraints: Compared with tumor, normal lung showed significantly lower TCR diversity. In normal lung, the top 100 clones were significantly more dominant than in tumor.

Germline V gene sequence: CDR1 WSHSY, CDR2 SAAADI. CDR3 length equals 11 residues. Remarks on this clonotype: Its antigen is not known.

This receptor was obtained from a woman between 45 and 65 years old with non-small cell lung cancer. V is TRBV10-2 and J is TRBJ2-3; D gene uncertain. The sample comprised distant non-tumor lung tissue. Here the CDR3 DNA reads TGCGACAGTAGTGAGGCAGATACGCAGTATTTT. This codes for CDSSEADTQYF.